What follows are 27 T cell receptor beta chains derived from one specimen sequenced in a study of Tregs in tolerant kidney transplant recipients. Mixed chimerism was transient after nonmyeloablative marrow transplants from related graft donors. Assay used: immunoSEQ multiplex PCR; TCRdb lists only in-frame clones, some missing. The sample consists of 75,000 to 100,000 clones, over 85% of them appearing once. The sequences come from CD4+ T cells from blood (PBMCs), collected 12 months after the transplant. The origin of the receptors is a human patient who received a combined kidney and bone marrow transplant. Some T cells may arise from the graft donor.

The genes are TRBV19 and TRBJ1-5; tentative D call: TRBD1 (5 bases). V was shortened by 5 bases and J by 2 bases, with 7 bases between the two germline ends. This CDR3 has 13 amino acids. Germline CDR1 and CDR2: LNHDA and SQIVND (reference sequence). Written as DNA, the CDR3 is TGTGCCAGTAGTGACAGTCGCAATCAGCCCCAGCATTTT. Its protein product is CASSDSRNQPQHF.

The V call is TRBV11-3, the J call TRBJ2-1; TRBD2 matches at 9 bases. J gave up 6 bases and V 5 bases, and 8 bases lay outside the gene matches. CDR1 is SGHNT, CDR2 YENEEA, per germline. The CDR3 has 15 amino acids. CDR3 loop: CASSPRGGRVNEQFF. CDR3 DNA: TGTGCCAGCAGCCCCAGAGGCGGGAGGGTCAATGAGCAGTTCTTC.

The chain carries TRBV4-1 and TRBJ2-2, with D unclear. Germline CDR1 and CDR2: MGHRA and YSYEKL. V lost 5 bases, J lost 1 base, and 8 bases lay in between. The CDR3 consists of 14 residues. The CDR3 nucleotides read TGCGCCAGCAGCATACAGATGAACACCGGGGAGCTGTTTTTT. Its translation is CASSIQMNTGELFF.

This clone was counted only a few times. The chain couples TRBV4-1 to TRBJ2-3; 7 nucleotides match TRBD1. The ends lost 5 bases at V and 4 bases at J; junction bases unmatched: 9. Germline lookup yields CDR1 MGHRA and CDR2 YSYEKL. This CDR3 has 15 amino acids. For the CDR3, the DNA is TGCGCCAGCAGCTTGGACAGGAATCCGGCAGATACGCAGTATTTT. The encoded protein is CASSLDRNPADTQYF.

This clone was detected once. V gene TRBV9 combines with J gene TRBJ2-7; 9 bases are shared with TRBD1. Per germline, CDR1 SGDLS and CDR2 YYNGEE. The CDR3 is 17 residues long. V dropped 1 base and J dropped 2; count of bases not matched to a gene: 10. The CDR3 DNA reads TGTGCCAGCAGCGTACCCCCGGGACAGGGAGTTGCCTACGAGCAGTACTTC. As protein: CASSVPPGQGVAYEQYF. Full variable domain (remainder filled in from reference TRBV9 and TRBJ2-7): DSGVTQTPKHLITATGQRVTLRCSPRSGDLSVYWYQQSLDQGLQFLIQYYNGEERAKGNILERFSAQQFPDLHSELNLSSLELGDSALYFCASSVPPGQGVAYEQYFGPGTRLTVT.

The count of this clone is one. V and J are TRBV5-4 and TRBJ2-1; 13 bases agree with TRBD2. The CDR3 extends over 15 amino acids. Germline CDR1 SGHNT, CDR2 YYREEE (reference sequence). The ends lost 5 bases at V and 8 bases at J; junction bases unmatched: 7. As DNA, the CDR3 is TGTGCCAGCAGTCCCGGACTAGCGGGAGTTTATGAGCAGTTCTTC. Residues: CASSPGLAGVYEQFF. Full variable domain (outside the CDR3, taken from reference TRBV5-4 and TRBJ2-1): ETGVTQSPTHLIKTRGQQVTLRCSSQSGHNTVSWYQQALGQGPQFIFQYYREEENGRGNFPPRFSGLQFPNYSSELNVNALELDDSALYLCASSPGLAGVYEQFFGPGTRLTVL.

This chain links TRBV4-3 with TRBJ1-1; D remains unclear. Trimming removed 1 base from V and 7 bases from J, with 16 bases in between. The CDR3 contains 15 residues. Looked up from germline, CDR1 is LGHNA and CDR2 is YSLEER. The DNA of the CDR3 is TGCGCCAGCAGCCAAGTTTCGCCGGGAATGGATGAAGCTTTCTTT. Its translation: CASSQVSPGMDEAFF.

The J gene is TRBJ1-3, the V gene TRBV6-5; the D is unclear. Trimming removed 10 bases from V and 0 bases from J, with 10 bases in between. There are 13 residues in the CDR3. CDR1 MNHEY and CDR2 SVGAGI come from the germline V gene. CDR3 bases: TGTGCCACCTTACATAACTCTGGAAACACCATATATTTT. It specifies CATLHNSGNTIYF.

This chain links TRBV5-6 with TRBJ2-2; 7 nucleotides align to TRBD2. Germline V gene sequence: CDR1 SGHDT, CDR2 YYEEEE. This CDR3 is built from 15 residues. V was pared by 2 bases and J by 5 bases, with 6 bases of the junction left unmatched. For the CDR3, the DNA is TGTGCCAGCAGCTTCAGACTAGCCCGTACCGGGGAGCTGTTTTTT. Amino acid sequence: CASSFRLARTGELFF.

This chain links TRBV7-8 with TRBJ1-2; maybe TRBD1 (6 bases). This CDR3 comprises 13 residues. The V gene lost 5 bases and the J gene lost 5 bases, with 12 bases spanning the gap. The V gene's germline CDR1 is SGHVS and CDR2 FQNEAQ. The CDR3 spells CASSKTGSYGYTF. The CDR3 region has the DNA TGTGCCAGCAGCAAAACAGGGAGTTATGGCTACACCTTC.

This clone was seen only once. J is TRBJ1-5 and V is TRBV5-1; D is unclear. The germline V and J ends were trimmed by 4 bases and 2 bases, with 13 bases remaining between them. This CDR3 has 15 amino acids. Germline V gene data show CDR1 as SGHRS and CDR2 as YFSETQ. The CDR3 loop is CASSELGDRNQPQHF. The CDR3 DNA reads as TGCGCCAGCAGCGAACTAGGAGATCGCAATCAGCCCCAGCATTTT.

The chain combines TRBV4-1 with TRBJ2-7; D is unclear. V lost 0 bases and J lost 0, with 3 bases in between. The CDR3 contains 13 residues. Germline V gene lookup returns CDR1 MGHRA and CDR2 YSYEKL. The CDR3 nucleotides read TGCGCCAGCAGCCAAGAAGCCTCCTACGAGCAGTACTTC. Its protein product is CASSQEASYEQYF.

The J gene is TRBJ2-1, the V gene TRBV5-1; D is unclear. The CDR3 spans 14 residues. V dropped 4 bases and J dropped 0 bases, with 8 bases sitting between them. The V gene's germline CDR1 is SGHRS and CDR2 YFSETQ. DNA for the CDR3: TGCGCCAGCAGCCGCGAGAGCTCCTACAATGAGCAGTTCTTC. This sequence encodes CASSRESSYNEQFF.

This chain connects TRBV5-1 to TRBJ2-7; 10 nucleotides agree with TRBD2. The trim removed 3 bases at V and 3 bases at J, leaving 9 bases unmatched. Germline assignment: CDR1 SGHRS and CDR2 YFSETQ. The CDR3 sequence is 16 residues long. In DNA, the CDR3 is TGCGCCAGCAGCTACGTGACTAGCGGGCCAGGCTACGAGCAGTACTTC. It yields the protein CASSYVTSGPGYEQYF.

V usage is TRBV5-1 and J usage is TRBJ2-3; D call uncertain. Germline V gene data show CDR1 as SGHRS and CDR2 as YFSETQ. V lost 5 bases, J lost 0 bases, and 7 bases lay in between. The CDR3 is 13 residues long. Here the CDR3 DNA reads TGCGCCAGCAGTCACGGTAGCACAGATACGCAGTATTTT. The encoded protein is CASSHGSTDTQYF.

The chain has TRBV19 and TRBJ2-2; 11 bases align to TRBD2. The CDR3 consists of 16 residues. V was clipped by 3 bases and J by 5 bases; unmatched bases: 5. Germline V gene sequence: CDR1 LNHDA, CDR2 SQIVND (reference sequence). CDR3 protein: CASSIIAGGYTGELFF. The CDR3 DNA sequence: TGTGCCAGTAGTATTATAGCGGGAGGGTATACCGGGGAGCTGTTTTTT.

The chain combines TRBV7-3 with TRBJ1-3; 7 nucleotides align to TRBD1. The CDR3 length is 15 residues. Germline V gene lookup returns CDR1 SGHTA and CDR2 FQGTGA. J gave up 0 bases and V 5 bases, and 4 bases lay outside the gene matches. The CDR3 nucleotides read TGTGCCAGCAGCCCGGGACAGCCCTCTGGAAACACCATATATTTT. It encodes CASSPGQPSGNTIYF.

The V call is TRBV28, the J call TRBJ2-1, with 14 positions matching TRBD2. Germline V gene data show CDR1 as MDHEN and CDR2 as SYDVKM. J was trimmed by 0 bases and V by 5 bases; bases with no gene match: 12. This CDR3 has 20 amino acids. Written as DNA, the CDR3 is TGTGCCAGCAGTCCCGCCCCGGGACTAGCGGGGGCGGCCTCCTACAATGAGCAGTTCTTC. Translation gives CASSPAPGLAGAASYNEQFF.

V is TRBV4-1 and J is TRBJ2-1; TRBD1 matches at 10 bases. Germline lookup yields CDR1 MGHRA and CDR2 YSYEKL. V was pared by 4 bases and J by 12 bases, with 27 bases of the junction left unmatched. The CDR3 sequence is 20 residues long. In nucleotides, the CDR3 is TGCGCCAGCAGCCCGTCCGGGACAGGGGACTCAAGGGCGACTTCGAGGGGGCAGTTCTTC. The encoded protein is CASSPSGTGDSRATSRGQFF.

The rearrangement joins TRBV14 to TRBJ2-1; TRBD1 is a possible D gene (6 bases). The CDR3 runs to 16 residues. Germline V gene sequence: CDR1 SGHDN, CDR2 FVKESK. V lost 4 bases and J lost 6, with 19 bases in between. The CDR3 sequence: CASSLRRGLRVNEQFF. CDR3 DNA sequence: TGTGCCAGCAGCCTACGAAGGGGGTTACGCGTCAATGAGCAGTTCTTC.

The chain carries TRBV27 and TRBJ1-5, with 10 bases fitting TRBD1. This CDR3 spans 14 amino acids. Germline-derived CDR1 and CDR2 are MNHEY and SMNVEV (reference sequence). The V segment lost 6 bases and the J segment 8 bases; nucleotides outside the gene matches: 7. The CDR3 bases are TGTGCCAGCAGCTTGGGACAGGGGTTTGAGCCCCAGCATTTT. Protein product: CASSLGQGFEPQHF.

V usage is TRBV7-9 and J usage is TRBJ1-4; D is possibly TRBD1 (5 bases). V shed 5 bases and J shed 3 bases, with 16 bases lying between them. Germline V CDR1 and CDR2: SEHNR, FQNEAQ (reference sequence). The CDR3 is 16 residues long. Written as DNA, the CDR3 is TGTGCCAGCAGCCCGCTCGACAGTGGATCTAATGAAAAACTGTTTTTT. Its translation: CASSPLDSGSNEKLFF.

This CDR3 is CASSWRGSYGYTF. Written as DNA, the CDR3 is TGTGCCAGCAGCTGGAGAGGGAGCTATGGCTACACCTTC. J is TRBJ1-2 and V is TRBV7-2; D gene uncertain. CDR3 length equals 13 residues. Trimming stripped 4 bases from V and 4 bases from J, with 10 bases between. Germline CDR1 SGHTA, CDR2 FQGNSA.

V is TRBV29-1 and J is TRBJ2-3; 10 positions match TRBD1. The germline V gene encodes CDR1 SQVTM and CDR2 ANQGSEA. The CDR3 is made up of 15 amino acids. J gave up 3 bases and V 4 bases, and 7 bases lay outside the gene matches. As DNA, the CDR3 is TGCAGCGTTGGGCCGGGACAGGGGAGAACAGATACGCAGTATTTT. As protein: CSVGPGQGRTDTQYF.

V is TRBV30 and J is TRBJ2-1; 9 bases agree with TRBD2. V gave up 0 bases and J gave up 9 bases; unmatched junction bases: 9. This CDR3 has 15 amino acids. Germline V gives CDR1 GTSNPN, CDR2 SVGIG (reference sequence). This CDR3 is CAWSVMGGRALEQFF. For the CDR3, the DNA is TGTGCCTGGAGTGTAATGGGCGGGAGGGCCCTTGAGCAGTTCTTC.

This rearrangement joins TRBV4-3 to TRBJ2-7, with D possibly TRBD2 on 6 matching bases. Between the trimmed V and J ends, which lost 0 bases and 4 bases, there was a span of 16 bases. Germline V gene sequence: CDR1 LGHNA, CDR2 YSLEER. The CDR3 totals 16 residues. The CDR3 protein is CASSQEVWAGRYEQYF. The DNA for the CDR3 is TGCGCCAGCAGCCAAGAGGTCTGGGCAGGGAGGTACGAGCAGTACTTC.

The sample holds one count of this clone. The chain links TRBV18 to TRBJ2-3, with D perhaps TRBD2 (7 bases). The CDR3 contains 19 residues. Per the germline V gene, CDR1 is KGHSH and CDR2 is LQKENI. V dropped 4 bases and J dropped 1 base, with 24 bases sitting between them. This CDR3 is CASSRRGGPRDFRTDTQYF. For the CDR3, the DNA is TGTGCCAGCTCACGAAGGGGGGGTCCTCGGGACTTCCGCACAGATACGCAGTATTTT.